These 14 T cell receptor beta chains were sequenced from one sample in a study of response to subunit inactivated influenza vaccine. TCRdb reprocessed the RT-PCR reads via MiXCR and lists one record per CDR3 protein. Of roughly 700,000 distinct CDR3 sequences detected, 11% to 15% appear once; the ten largest clones hold approximately 6.5%. The input for sequencing was PBMCs from blood, taken 14 days before vaccination. The receptors were sampled from a man aged 50 or older who received an inactivated influenza vaccine.

This clonotype was counted ten times or more. This chain links TRBV5-1 with TRBJ2-7; 7 bases are a match to TRBD1. The CDR3 is made up of 14 amino acids. The germline V gene has CDR1 SGHRS and CDR2 YFSETQ. V shed 4 bases, J shed 1 base, and the junction held 5 bases outside the gene matches. The CDR3 protein is CASSPTGVSYEQYF. DNA of the CDR3: TGCGCCAGCAGCCCCACAGGGGTGTCCTACGAGCAGTACTTC.

V usage is TRBV7-8 and J usage is TRBJ2-7, with 7 bases identical to TRBD2. Germline loops: CDR1 SGHVS, CDR2 FQNEAQ. The CDR3 is 15 amino acids. After removal of 5 bases from V and 4 bases from J, the junction contained 11 bases not matched to a gene. For the CDR3, the DNA is TGTGCCAGCAGCCAGGGACTAATCCCTGGATACGAGCAGTACTTC. Its translation is CASSQGLIPGYEQYF.

Only a few counts were recorded for this clonotype. V usage is TRBV12-3 or TRBV12-4 and J usage is TRBJ2-1; 7 bases map to TRBD2. The CDR3 runs 15 residues. V lost 3 bases and J lost 9; bases outside the gene matches: 11. The CDR3 DNA is TGTGCCAGCAGTTTGGGCGGGAGCCTCCGAAGTGAGCAGTTCTTC. Its protein product is CASSLGGSLRSEQFF.

This chain uses TRBV5-6 with TRBJ1-3; D is possibly TRBD1 (5 bases). V was pared by 4 bases and J by 0 bases, with 8 bases between. The CDR3 runs to 14 residues. The germline V gene encodes CDR1 SGHDT and CDR2 YYEEEE. DNA of the CDR3: TGTGCCAGCAGCGCCGGGACCTCTGGAAACACCATATATTTT. This gives the protein CASSAGTSGNTIYF.

J is TRBJ2-1 and V is TRBV7-9, with 8 bases that match TRBD2. CDR3 length equals 14 residues. Germline CDR1 and CDR2: SEHNR and FQNEAQ (reference sequence). J gave up 12 bases and V 1 base, and 8 bases lay outside the gene matches. For the CDR3, the DNA is TGTGCCAGCAGCTTAGGGACTAGCCTGGGCGGGCAGTTCTTC. Protein: CASSLGTSLGGQFF.

This clonotype was counted at least ten times. The chain carries TRBV7-9 and TRBJ1-1; TRBD1 might be the D (6 bases). With 7 bases removed from V and 3 bases from J, the gap between germline ends came to 24 bases. CDR1 is SEHNR and CDR2 is FQNEAQ in the germline V gene (reference sequence). There are 17 residues in the CDR3. CDR3 in amino acids: CASNIPGQVNKDTEAFF. The CDR3 DNA follows: TGTGCCAGCAACATTCCGGGACAAGTAAACAAGGACACTGAAGCTTTCTTT.

The sample holds many counts of this clonotype. Here the CDR3 DNA reads TGTGCCAGCAGCATCCAGTGGGGGGTCTCTGGAAACACCATATATTTT. Translated, it gives CASSIQWGVSGNTIYF. This rearrangement joins TRBV9 to TRBJ1-3, with D perhaps TRBD1 (5 bases). CDR1 is SGDLS, CDR2 YYNGEE, per germline. With 4 bases removed from V and 0 bases from J, the gap between germline ends came to 14 bases. The CDR3 spans 16 residues.

The table lists this clonotype with a few counts. The rearrangement links TRBV12-3 or TRBV12-4 to TRBJ1-4, with D tentatively TRBD1 (5 bases). The CDR3 is 14 residues long. With 6 bases removed from V and 7 bases from J, the gap between germline ends came to 15 bases. CDR3 nucleotide sequence: TGTGCCAGCAGACCTACAGGATGGGGTGAAAAACTGTTTTTT. Translating it yields CASRPTGWGEKLFF.

The sample holds a few counts of this clonotype. The rearrangement uses TRBV5-4 and TRBJ1-1, with D possibly being TRBD1 (6 bases). V was pared by 4 bases and J by 6 bases, with 16 bases between. This CDR3 spans 14 amino acids. Looked up from germline, CDR1 is SGHNT and CDR2 is YYREEE (reference sequence). CDR3: CASSQQGDRAEAFF. CDR3 coding DNA: TGTGCCAGCAGCCAACAGGGAGATAGAGCTGAAGCTTTCTTT.

The chain is built from TRBV20-1 and TRBJ1-1; D gene ambiguous. The CDR3 has 13 residues. Germline values: CDR1 DFQATT, CDR2 SNEGSKA (reference sequence). V was cut by 4 bases and J by 1 base, with 10 bases left in between. CDR3: CSAIALRNTEAFF. The CDR3, as DNA: TGCAGTGCTATCGCCCTTCGGAACACTGAAGCTTTCTTT.

This clonotype was counted between two and nine times. The rearrangement links TRBV2 to TRBJ1-6; tentative D call: TRBD1 (5 bases). V shed 7 bases and J shed 6 bases, with 16 bases lying between them. The CDR3 runs to 15 residues. The V gene's germline CDR1 is SNHLY and CDR2 FYNNEI. DNA of the CDR3: TGTGCCAGCATGGGGCGGTTGGCGGTTAATTCACCCCTCCACTTT. Translated: CASMGRLAVNSPLHF.

The chain combines TRBV13 with TRBJ2-7; TRBD2 matches at 9 bases. Germline V gives CDR1 PRHDT, CDR2 FYEKMQ (reference sequence). The CDR3 consists of 18 residues. J gave up 5 bases and V 3 bases, and 17 bases lay outside the gene matches. In nucleotides, the CDR3 is TGTGCCAGCAGCTTCGTCCCCCCACTAGCGGGTGGGTATAACGAGCAGTACTTC. Protein sequence: CASSFVPPLAGGYNEQYF.

This clonotype was seen a handful of times. The chain joins TRBV12-3 or TRBV12-4 to TRBJ1-2, with D unresolved. Trimming shortened V by 4 bases and J by 6 bases, and 21 bases separated the two germline ends. The CDR3 extends over 16 amino acids. The CDR3 DNA reads as TGTGCCAGCAGTTGGCGTTTTTGGGCGGAGAAGGATGGCTACACCTTC. Amino acids: CASSWRFWAEKDGYTF.

The V call is TRBV28, the J call TRBJ2-3; D may be TRBD1 (6 bases). The germline V gene encodes CDR1 MDHEN and CDR2 SYDVKM. This CDR3 is built from 17 residues. V dropped 1 base and J dropped 5 bases, with 19 bases sitting between them. The CDR3 protein is CASSLLEQGLIGDTQYF. CDR3 bases: TGTGCCAGCAGTTTATTAGAACAGGGATTAATAGGAGATACGCAGTATTTT.